This T cell receptor beta chain was documented in a study of T-cell reconstitution after alpha-beta-depleted transplantation in children. Study findings and constraints: Reports say that about two months after transplant, the alpha-beta T cells came out of several hundred graft clones that had expanded. Diversity and T-cell counts at one year after transplant derived mostly from new T cells. It was surviving recipient T cells and thymic progenitors that gave some patients high TCRbeta diversity at day 60.

This clonotype was recorded many times. The antigen is not known. Using unique molecular identifiers, the investigators prepared the TCRbeta library. TCRdb itself ran the PCR reads through MiXCR, one entry per CDR3 protein. In the table there are hundreds of thousands of distinct CDR3 sequences, roughly a tenth of which are singletons. The specimen was PBMCs, collected before TCRalphabeta/CD19-depleted stem cell transplant. The sequence was obtained from a child younger than 10 with inherited bone marrow failure, due to receive a stem cell transplant.

The CDR3: CASSVGEDNEQFF. CDR3 sequence (DNA): TGTGCCAGCAGCGTAGGGGAGGACAATGAGCAGTTCTTC. J is TRBJ2-1 and V is TRBV9, with a possible D match to TRBD2 (6 bases). Trimming left V 0 bases short and J 5 bases short, with 6 bases between. The CDR3 is 13 amino acids. Germline V gene data show CDR1 as SGDLS and CDR2 as YYNGEE.